This TCR beta chain was recorded in a study of T cell changes during pregnancy in multiple sclerosis. In its sample, this clone was seen once. The method was immunoSEQ multiplex PCR; TCRdb's version includes in-frame clones alone and lacks a portion of them. The data hold 55,000 to 65,000 clones, with 92% observed a single time. The germline V gene has CDR1 MGHRA and CDR2 YSYEKL. The CDR3 is 12 amino acids. Trimming pared 4 bases from V and 5 bases from J, leaving 9 bases between. The material was peripheral blood, obtained in the second trimester of pregnancy. The clonotype originates from a female donor with multiple sclerosis, enrolled in a pregnancy study. The chain recombines TRBV4-1 with TRBJ2-7; D call uncertain. The CDR3, as DNA: TGCGCCAGCAGCCGTATTCCCCACGAGCAGTACTTC. This codes for CASSRIPHEQYF.